This T cell receptor (beta chain) was sequenced in a study of blood T cell repertoires in COVID-19. At the level of the study: Acute-phase and convalescent COVID-19 samples originated in the United States, Italy and Spain. From T cells, B-cell-depleted T cells, or PBMCs came the material, which was cDNA or gDNA.

Original analysis: Cell counts per sample came from amplifying reference gene primers. Assay: immunoSEQ multiplex PCR; the TCRdb copy retains only in-frame clones and omits some. The DNA gave D and trimming, while V, J and clone size come from that table. The table has under 80,000 clones, 82% seen once. V was pared by 5 bases and J by 6 bases, with 9 bases of the junction left unmatched. Germline-derived CDR1 and CDR2 are SSHAT and FNYEAQ (reference sequence). CDR3 length: 15 amino acids. The V call is TRBV7-7, the J call TRBJ2-1, with TRBD2 matching over 8 bases. The TCR comes from a man between 50 and 59 years old with acute or convalescent COVID-19. Source material: peripheral blood. DNA for the CDR3: TGTGCCAGCAGCCAAGTGGGAGCGGGGGCCAATGAGCAGTTCTTC. This codes for CASSQVGAGANEQFF.